The 13 T cell receptor beta chains in this list originate from one sample, sequenced in a study of blood T cell repertoires in COVID-19. Sequenced by immunoSEQ multiplex PCR; TCRdb stores in-frame clones only, minus some. The sample has approximately 170,000 clones, 75% to 90% seen once. The sample taken for sequencing was PBMCs or T cells enriched from blood (not recorded which). These receptors were taken from a woman aged 45-65 years who had recovered from COVID-19.

The rearrangement links TRBV10-3 to TRBJ1-1; D not certain. Per germline, CDR1 ENHRY and CDR2 SYGVKD. This CDR3 is 14 amino acids long. Trimming stripped 6 bases from V and 1 base from J, with 12 bases between. The CDR3: CAIRATAANTEAFF. Here the CDR3 DNA reads TGTGCCATCAGGGCTACAGCAGCGAACACTGAAGCTTTCTTT.

CDR3 sequence (DNA): TGTGCCTGGAGTGGCGCGGAGACCCAGTACTTC. This gives the protein CAWSGAETQYF. The chain carries TRBV30 and TRBJ2-5; the D is unclear. The CDR3 covers 11 residues. In germline, CDR1 is GTSNPN, CDR2 SVGIG (reference sequence). With 1 base removed from V and 5 bases from J, the gap between germline ends came to 5 bases.

There are many counts of this clone. This chain connects TRBV11-2 to TRBJ2-2; no firm D call. The germline V and J ends were trimmed by 5 bases and 8 bases, with 15 bases remaining between them. From germline, CDR1 is SGHAT and CDR2 FQNNGV. The CDR3 has 14 residues. The DNA for the CDR3 is TGTGCCAGCAGCGTAACTACGGCCGGGGGGGAGCTGTTTTTT. Its translation is CASSVTTAGGELFF.

This chain joins TRBV27 and TRBJ2-1; D is perhaps TRBD2 (5 bases). V lost 8 bases, J lost 7 bases, and 9 bases lay in between. CDR1 is MNHEY, CDR2 SMNVEV, per germline (reference sequence). The CDR3 has 11 residues. The CDR3 sequence is CASGRRNEQFF. CDR3 DNA: TGTGCCAGCGGGAGACGGAATGAGCAGTTCTTC.

J is TRBJ1-2 and V is TRBV4-3, with a tentative D call TRBD1 (5 bases). V was cut by 0 bases and J by 2 bases, with 13 bases left in between. The CDR3 runs to 16 residues. Looked up from germline, CDR1 is LGHNA and CDR2 is YSLEER. In nucleotides, the CDR3 is TGCGCCAGCAGCCAAGATTCAGGGCTACTAAACTATGGCTACACCTTC. It is translated as CASSQDSGLLNYGYTF.

The chain employs TRBV7-2 and TRBJ2-6; D unresolved. CDR3 length equals 16 residues. Trimming removed 3 bases from V and 2 bases from J, with 11 bases in between. From germline, CDR1 is SGHTA and CDR2 FQGNSA. CDR3 DNA sequence: TGTGCCAGCAGCTTCCAAGGCGGTACTGGGGCCAACGTCCTGACTTTC. Translating gives CASSFQGGTGANVLTF.

The V gene is TRBV7-2, the J gene TRBJ1-1; D may be TRBD1 (5 bases). The CDR3 runs 13 residues. Trimming left V 1 base short and J 10 bases short, with 13 bases between. The germline gives CDR1 SGHTA, CDR2 FQGNSA. The CDR3 here is CASSLEGRQIAFF. The CDR3 coding sequence is TGTGCCAGCAGCTTAGAGGGGAGGCAGATAGCTTTCTTT. Full variable domain (remainder filled in from reference TRBV7-2 and TRBJ1-1): GAGVSQSPSNKVTEKGKDVELRCDPISGHTALYWYRQSLGQGLEFLIYFQGNSAPDKSGLPSDRFSAERTGGSVSTLTIQRTQQEDSAVYLCASSLEGRQIAFFGQGTRLTVV.

The CDR3 loop reads CASRTGTGYRPQETQYF. The CDR3 bases are TGTGCCAGCAGGACCGGGACAGGGTATAGGCCGCAAGAGACCCAGTACTTC. This chain uses TRBV7-8 with TRBJ2-5; 9 positions match TRBD1. The CDR3 sequence is 17 residues long. Germline CDR1 reads SGHVS; CDR2 reads FQNEAQ. After removal of 6 bases from V and 2 bases from J, the junction contained 13 bases not matched to a gene.

CDR3 coding DNA: TGTGCCAGCGGTTTGGGACAGGCGTTTTCAGATACGCAGTATTTT. This encodes CASGLGQAFSDTQYF. This rearrangement joins TRBV7-9 to TRBJ2-3; TRBD1 agrees at 8 bases. CDR1 SEHNR and CDR2 FQNEAQ come from the germline V gene (reference sequence). CDR3 length: 15 amino acids. Trimming cost V 8 bases and J 4 bases; bases outside gene matches: 11.

The chain has TRBV9 and TRBJ2-2; D ambiguous. The CDR3 runs to 13 residues. The germline gives CDR1 SGDLS, CDR2 YYNGEE. The ends were cut back, 7 bases at V and 5 bases at J, with 12 bases in the middle. Here the CDR3 reads CASSRIRTGELFF. In DNA form, the CDR3 reads TGTGCCAGCTCCAGGATCAGGACCGGGGAGCTGTTTTTT.

This clone was seen only a few times. The chain carries TRBV25-1 and TRBJ1-2, with D unresolved. Per the germline V gene, CDR1 is MGHDK and CDR2 is SYGVNS. CDR3 size: 14 residues. V gave up 4 bases and J gave up 6 bases, with 15 bases separating them. The CDR3 region has the DNA TGTGCCAGCAGTGGAGAACCGTACGGGGATGGCTACACCTTC. Its translation: CASSGEPYGDGYTF.

V is TRBV18 and J is TRBJ1-3; tentative D call: TRBD1 (6 bases). The CDR3 runs 17 residues. V dropped 5 bases and J dropped 0 bases, with 17 bases sitting between them. Germline V gene data show CDR1 as KGHSH and CDR2 as LQKENI. In DNA form, the CDR3 reads TGTGCCAGCTCAGAGACTCAGGGGCTGCTCTCTGGAAACACCATATATTTT. Its translation: CASSETQGLLSGNTIYF.

The gene calls are TRBV10-3 and TRBJ2-3; TRBD2 might be the D (7 bases). This CDR3 has 15 amino acids. With 3 bases removed from V and 2 bases from J, the gap between germline ends came to 12 bases. Germline V gives CDR1 ENHRY, CDR2 SYGVKD. The CDR3 sequence is CAISDRGALTDTQYF. The CDR3 nucleotides read TGTGCCATCAGTGATCGGGGGGCCCTCACAGATACGCAGTATTTT.